This TCR beta chain comes out of a study of blood T cell repertoires in COVID-19. The wider study: Nucleic acid was either cDNA or gDNA, and it came from T cells, B-cell-depleted T cells, or PBMCs.

This CDR3 is built from 14 residues. Germline V gives CDR1 SGHRS, CDR2 YFSETQ. V dropped 0 bases and J dropped 8; count of bases not matched to a gene: 3. Sequencing used immunoSEQ multiplex PCR; TCRdb keeps in-frame clones, though not all of them. The table lists a few hundred thousand clones, 82% of them singletons. The origin of this receptor is a woman of 80 years or more with COVID-19, enrolled during active disease. This chain joins TRBV5-1 and TRBJ1-4; 8 bases map to TRBD1. The sample was peripheral blood. Written as DNA, the CDR3 is TGCGCCAGCAGCTTGGGACAGGGGCGAGAAAAACTGTTTTTT. It is translated as CASSLGQGREKLFF.